A single sample is the source of the 24 T cell receptor beta chains below, sequenced in a study of molecular identifiers for immune sequencing clone quantification. MiXCR was run by TCRdb on the PCR reads, yielding one entry per CDR3 protein. Of around 300,000 distinct CDR3 sequences listed, roughly 23% were seen once; the top ten hold 0.65% to 0.95%. The sample comprised naive CD8+ T cells from blood, with Jurkat cell RNA spiked in. Stated subset: FACS-sorted CD8+CD4-CCR7+CD45RA+ naive T cells. These receptors originate from a human donor in good health. Some libraries in this study had Jurkat cell RNA spiked in.

There are many counts of this clonotype. Here the CDR3 reads CASGPLAGGQETQYF. Written as DNA, the CDR3 is TGTGCCAGCGGTCCCCTAGCGGGAGGCCAAGAGACCCAGTACTTC. The chain uses TRBV25-1 and TRBJ2-5; 11 bases fit TRBD2. The CDR3 runs to 15 residues. In germline, CDR1 is MGHDK, CDR2 SYGVNS. V trimming: 8 bases; J trimming: 1 base; junction bases outside the gene matches: 6.

The chain recombines TRBV6-2 or TRBV6-3 with TRBJ2-7, with TRBD1 as a possible D gene (6 bases). The ends were cut back, 4 bases at V and 5 bases at J, with 15 bases in the middle. Germline CDR1 is MNHEY and CDR2 is SVGEGT. The CDR3 is made up of 14 amino acids. As DNA, the CDR3 is TGTGCCAGCAGTTCAGGGGATCCCGAGGACGAGCAGTACTTC. It is translated as CASSSGDPEDEQYF.

For this clonotype: With a much larger clone just one base away, this may be a read error. This chain links TRBV25-1 with TRBJ1-1, with a weak D call TRBD1 (6 bases). The CDR3 consists of 12 residues. Looked up from germline, CDR1 is MGHDK and CDR2 is SYGVNS. The DNA of the CDR3 is TGTGCCTCGAAGACGGGGGGCACTGCAGCTTTCTTT. Protein product: CASKTGGTAAFF.

This clonotype was seen only a few times. The chain carries TRBV7-6 and TRBJ2-7; perhaps D is TRBD1 or TRBD2 (6 bases each). Germline V lookup: CDR1 SGHVS, CDR2 FNYEAQ. V gave up 1 base and J gave up 0 bases, with 13 bases separating them. This CDR3 spans 16 amino acids. The CDR3 here is CASSLDGGPSSYEQYF. The CDR3 DNA sequence: TGTGCCAGCAGCTTAGACGGGGGCCCGAGCTCCTACGAGCAGTACTTC.

The chain uses TRBV10-3 and TRBJ2-5, with D possibly being TRBD1 (6 bases). Germline values: CDR1 ENHRY, CDR2 SYGVKD. V was clipped by 8 bases and J by 4 bases, with 14 bases between them. The CDR3 extends over 13 amino acids. This chain's CDR3 is CAISKAGAETQYF. CDR3 bases: TGTGCCATCTCCAAGGCAGGGGCAGAGACCCAGTACTTC.

There are a few counts of this clonotype. The chain has TRBV11-2 and TRBJ2-7; D ambiguous. The CDR3 loop spans 13 amino acids. The V end was cut by 4 bases, the J end by 3 bases, with 10 bases between. The germline gives CDR1 SGHAT, CDR2 FQNNGV. The CDR3 loop is CASSSTLGYEQYF. CDR3 bases: TGTGCCAGCAGCTCAACTCTAGGCTACGAGCAGTACTTC.

This clonotype was detected ten times or more. The chain is built from TRBV28 and TRBJ2-3, with 9 bases that match TRBD2. V shed 6 bases and J 4 bases; nucleotides not matched to a gene: 8. This CDR3 is 15 amino acids long. Germline CDR1 reads MDHEN; CDR2 reads SYDVKM. CDR3 amino acids: CASSSVGGRADTQYF. The CDR3 nucleotides read TGTGCCAGCAGCTCCGTTGGCGGGAGGGCAGATACGCAGTATTTT.

Concerning this clonotype itself: The germline gene is not matched at one end of the junction; a read error may be the cause. The chain couples TRBV13 to TRBJ1-5; weak D call: TRBD1 (5 bases). There are 14 residues in the CDR3. The germline V gene encodes CDR1 PRHDT and CDR2 FYEKMQ (reference sequence). The chain's CDR3 is CASSPGPINQPQNF. In DNA, the CDR3 is TGTGCCAGCAGCCCGGGACCGATCAATCAGCCCCAGAATTTT.

The sample holds a few counts of this clonotype. This sequence joins TRBV7-9 and TRBJ2-7, with a weak D call TRBD1 (6 bases). CDR1 SEHNR and CDR2 FQNEAQ come from the germline V gene (reference sequence). With 5 bases removed from V and 3 bases from J, the gap between germline ends came to 14 bases. The length of the CDR3 is 14 residues. The CDR3 DNA reads as TGTGCCAGCAGCACCCGGGACACCGGCTACGAGCAGTACTTC. This translates into CASSTRDTGYEQYF. Using reference TRBV7-9 and TRBJ2-7 for the parts outside the CDR3, the full variable domain is DTGVSQNPRHKITKRGQNVTFRCDPISEHNRLYWYRQTLGQGPEFLTYFQNEAQLEKSRLLSDRFSAERPKGSFSTLEIQRTEQGDSAMYLCASSTRDTGYEQYFGPGTRLTVT.

The V call is TRBV6-1, the J call TRBJ1-1; 9 bases map to TRBD1. Germline CDR1 and CDR2: MNHNS and SASEGT. This CDR3 has 17 residues. V trimming: 4 bases; J trimming: 1 base; junction bases outside the gene matches: 10. Written as DNA, the CDR3 is TGTGCCAGCAGTGGGGCGGGACAGGGTTTTTGGAACACTGAAGCTTTCTTT. Translation: CASSGAGQGFWNTEAFF.

In this sample, this clonotype turned up a few times. In DNA, the CDR3 is TGTGCCAGCAGCTTGGTCGTTTACAATGAGCAGTTCTTC. Residues: CASSLVVYNEQFF. This chain connects TRBV5-5 to TRBJ2-1; D call uncertain. This CDR3 region has 13 residues. The V end lost 0 bases, the J end lost 4 bases, and 5 bases lay between the germline ends. Germline V lookup: CDR1 SGHKS, CDR2 YYEKEE (reference sequence).

Concerning this clonotype: At one of its ends the junction is not consistent with the germline gene, which may arise from a read error. CDR3 in amino acids: CATGAGHYSEQFF. CDR3 nucleotide sequence: TGTGCCACCGGAGCGGGTCACTACAGTGAGCAGTTCTTC. The chain joins TRBV24-1 to TRBJ2-1, with a weak D call TRBD2 (6 bases). In germline, CDR1 is KGHDR, CDR2 SFDVKD. The CDR3 is 13 amino acids.

This clonotype came up many times. V and J are TRBV2 and TRBJ1-1; TRBD1 might be the D (5 bases). Germline CDR1 reads SNHLY; CDR2 reads FYNNEI. The CDR3 totals 16 residues. V gave up 0 bases and J gave up 3 bases, with 14 bases separating them. CDR3 protein: CASSEAVDSLDTEAFF. The CDR3, as DNA: TGTGCCAGCAGTGAAGCTGTAGACAGCCTGGACACTGAAGCTTTCTTT.

With respect to this clonotype: An end of the junction does not agree with germline; a read error may underlie this. V is TRBV19 and J is TRBJ2-1; 7 nucleotides line up with TRBD2. In germline, CDR1 is LNHDA, CDR2 SQIVND (reference sequence). CDR3 length: 15 amino acids. CDR3 region: CASSRLANSYNEQFF. As DNA, the CDR3 is TGTGCCAGTAGTAGACTAGCAAACTCCTACAATGAGCAATTCTTC.

This sequence joins TRBV18 and TRBJ2-1; D gene unclear. This CDR3 spans 14 amino acids. Germline V gene lookup returns CDR1 KGHSH and CDR2 LQKENI. Trimming pared 0 bases from V and 4 bases from J, leaving 7 bases between. The CDR3 nucleotides read TGTGCCAGCTCACCACCGCAGCCTTACAATGAGCAGTTCTTC. It translates to CASSPPQPYNEQFF.

This clonotype was recorded a few times. This sequence joins TRBV11-3 and TRBJ2-1; no definite D call. Germline lookup yields CDR1 SGHNT and CDR2 YENEEA. The ends were cut back, 5 bases at V and 14 bases at J, with 7 bases in the middle. CDR3 length: 9 amino acids. The CDR3 bases are TGTGCCAGCAGCATATTCGAGTTCTTC. Residues: CASSIFEFF.

This clonotype was detected a few times. The gene calls are TRBV12-3 or TRBV12-4 and TRBJ2-7; 8 bases agree with TRBD1. Trimming cost V 6 bases and J 5 bases; bases outside gene matches: 15. This CDR3 is built from 16 residues. The CDR3 loop reads CASSPKETGAPNEQYF. The DNA for the CDR3 is TGTGCCAGCAGCCCAAAAGAGACAGGGGCCCCCAACGAGCAGTACTTC.

In this sample, this clonotype turned up a few times. CDR3 amino acids: CSASGQSNTGELFF. CDR3 sequence (DNA): TGCAGTGCTTCGGGACAGAGTAACACCGGGGAGCTGTTTTTT. The chain uses TRBV20-1 and TRBJ2-2, with 7 bases lining up with TRBD1. The CDR3 runs 14 residues. CDR1 DFQATT and CDR2 SNEGSKA come from the germline V gene (reference sequence). Trimming removed 5 bases from V and 2 bases from J; junction bases left unmatched: 5.

The chain recombines TRBV2 with TRBJ1-2; D perhaps matches TRBD1 (6 bases). Per the germline V gene, CDR1 is SNHLY and CDR2 is FYNNEI. V lost 8 bases and J 3 bases, leaving 19 bases between the germline ends. The CDR3 covers 15 residues. CDR3 nucleotides: TGTGCCAGCGTGGAGGGGGGCATCACATACTATGGCTACACCTTC. As protein: CASVEGGITYYGYTF.

As for this clonotype: Mismatch with germline at one junction end may stem from a read error. This chain uses TRBV18 with TRBJ2-5; a weak D match, TRBD1 (6 bases). Germline V gives CDR1 KGHSH, CDR2 LQKENI. The CDR3 is 14 amino acids. This CDR3 reads CAGSPGTNEETQYF. DNA of the CDR3: TGTGCCGGCTCACCAGGGACAAATGAAGAGACCCAGTACTTC.

A note on this clonotype: This may be a read error: a much more frequent sequence differs by one nucleotide. The chain recombines TRBV4-1 with TRBJ2-5; D gene unclear. The CDR3 is made up of 16 amino acids. CDR1 is MGHRA and CDR2 is YSYEKL in the germline V gene. The germline V and J ends were trimmed by 0 bases and 0 bases, with 11 bases remaining between them. CDR3 residues: CASSQEESSYQETQYF. CDR3 DNA: TGCGCCAGCAGCCAAGAGGAGAGCAGCTACCAAGAGACCCAGTACTTC.

The chain links TRBV20-1 to TRBJ2-1, with a tentative D call TRBD2 (6 bases). Looked up from germline, CDR1 is DFQATT and CDR2 is SNEGSKA (reference sequence). The CDR3 has 15 residues. V was pared by 8 bases and J by 4 bases, with 21 bases between. CDR3 DNA: TGCAGTATCGTGTGGTTCCGGGAGTTGTACAATGAGCAGTTCTTC. It specifies CSIVWFRELYNEQFF.

V usage is TRBV10-2 and J usage is TRBJ1-1, with no clear D. This CDR3 contains 11 residues. The germline gives CDR1 WSHSY, CDR2 SAAADI. V lost 7 bases and J lost 3, with 6 bases in between. CDR3 sequence: CASIGYTEAFF. CDR3 DNA sequence: TGCGCCAGCATAGGGTACACTGAAGCTTTCTTT.

This clonotype was observed many times. The CDR3 protein is CSARDLTENQETQYF. Written as DNA, the CDR3 is TGCAGTGCTAGAGATCTAACGGAAAACCAAGAGACCCAGTACTTC. The chain has TRBV20-1 and TRBJ2-5, with D unresolved. The CDR3 covers 15 residues. Trimming stripped 0 bases from V and 0 bases from J, with 11 bases between. Germline lookup yields CDR1 DFQATT and CDR2 SNEGSKA (reference sequence).